This T cell receptor beta chain is from a study of blood T cells in healthy people across ages. Study in general: About one barcoded TCR beta cDNA was captured per two T cells. Study results and caveats: Per-million-T-cell TCR beta diversity fell roughly linearly with age.

Of note for this clonotype: The antigen is not known.

Caucasian individuals from Russia who were healthy and aged about 6 to 100 acted as donors. It was with a sample-barcoded 5' primer and a J-beta primer mix that a second PCR of about 6 to 11 cycles was run. Every individual sample yielded 2.5 million or more paired-end reads (each containing CDR3). TCRdb itself ran the 5' RACE reads through MiXCR, one entry per CDR3 protein. Of around 1.1 million distinct CDR3 sequences listed, roughly two fifths were seen once; the top ten hold roughly 13%. Germline lookup yields CDR1 MNHNY and CDR2 SVGAGI (reference sequence). V shed 2 bases and J shed 1 base, with 14 bases lying between them. The CDR3 contains 16 residues.

The V call is TRBV6-6, the J call TRBJ2-5; D is possibly TRBD1 (6 bases). The sequence was obtained from a man aged 18 to 35 in good health. The sequenced sample was blood. The CDR3 is CASSYGGRGFQETQYF. DNA for the CDR3: TGTGCCAGCAGTTACGGGGGCCGCGGATTCCAAGAGACCCAGTACTTC.